Listed below are T cell receptor beta chains from one sample, sequenced in a study of control samples from healthy donors and cancer patients. Assay: immunoSEQ multiplex PCR; the TCRdb copy retains only in-frame clones and omits some. The data contain around 130,000 clones, approximately 87% of them seen just once; the ten biggest clones take up 9% to 14%. Specimen: blood. These receptors all stem from a man aged 25 to 40 in good health. Each CDR3 is given without its conserved first and last residue. Each record gives: V gene, J gene, CDR3 protein.

TRBV19	TRBJ1-4	ASGPGQGNEKLF
TRBV5-1	TRBJ2-1	ASSLGQNGEQF
TRBV27	TRBJ1-2	ASSPTSVAPLGYT
TRBV15	TRBJ2-7	ATSRKTETIKSYEQY
TRBV19	TRBJ1-4	ASSSPGPTNEKLF
TRBV6-5	TRBJ2-5	ASSYGRTGETQY
TRBV7-9	TRBJ1-1	ASSFGENTEAF
TRBV6-6	TRBJ1-1	ASTNGQGGTEAF
TRBV3-1/TRBV3-2	TRBJ1-1	ASSQDYAGLNTEAF
TRBV6-5	TRBJ1-2	ASSLTDPRNYGYT
TRBV7-9	TRBJ1-4	ASSPDRSYATNEKLF
TRBV6-5	TRBJ1-1	ASSLDRPNTEAF
TRBV18	TRBJ1-2	ASSPPIDPYGYT
TRBV25-1	TRBJ2-3	ASSDPVGTDTQY